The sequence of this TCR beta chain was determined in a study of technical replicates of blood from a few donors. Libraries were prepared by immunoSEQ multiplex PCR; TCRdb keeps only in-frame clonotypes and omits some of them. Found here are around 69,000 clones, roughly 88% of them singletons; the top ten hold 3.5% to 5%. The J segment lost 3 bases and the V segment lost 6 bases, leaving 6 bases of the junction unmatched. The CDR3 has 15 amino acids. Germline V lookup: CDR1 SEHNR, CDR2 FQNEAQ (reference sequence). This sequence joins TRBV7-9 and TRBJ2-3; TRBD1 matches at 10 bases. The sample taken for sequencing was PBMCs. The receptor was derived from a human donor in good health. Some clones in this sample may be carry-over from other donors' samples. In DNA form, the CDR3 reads TGTGCCAGCAGGTGGGGACAGGGGTTAACAGATACGCAGTATTTT. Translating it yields CASRWGQGLTDTQYF. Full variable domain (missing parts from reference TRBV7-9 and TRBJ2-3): DTGVSQNPRHKITKRGQNVTFRCDPISEHNRLYWYRQTLGQGPEFLTYFQNEAQLEKSRLLSDRFSAERPKGSFSTLEIQRTEQGDSAMYLCASRWGQGLTDTQYFGPGTRLTVL.